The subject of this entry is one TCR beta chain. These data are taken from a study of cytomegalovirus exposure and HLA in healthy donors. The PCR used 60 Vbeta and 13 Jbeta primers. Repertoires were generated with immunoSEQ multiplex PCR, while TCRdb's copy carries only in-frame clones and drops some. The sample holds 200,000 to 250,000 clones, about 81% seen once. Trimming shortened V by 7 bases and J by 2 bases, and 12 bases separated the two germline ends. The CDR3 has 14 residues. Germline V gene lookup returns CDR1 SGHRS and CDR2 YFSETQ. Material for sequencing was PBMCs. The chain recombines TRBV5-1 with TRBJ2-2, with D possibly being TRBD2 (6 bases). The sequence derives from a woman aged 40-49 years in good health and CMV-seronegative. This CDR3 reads CASLGTPNTGELFF. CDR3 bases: TGCGCCAGCCTCGGGACTCCTAACACCGGGGAGCTGTTTTTT.